These T cell receptor beta chains were read from a single sample in a study of cytomegalovirus exposure and HLA in healthy donors. Generated by immunoSEQ multiplex PCR, the TCRdb table keeps only in-frame clones and is missing some. The data contain 180,000 or so clones, 55% to 75% of them singletons. The sequencing sample was made of PBMCs. These receptor sequences come from a human donor in good health. Each CDR3 is given with its conserved first and last residue. A D gene is named only where the DNA matches it firmly. Expanded clones are given a class, and other clones once, few, many or no size at all.

clone_size,v_call,j_call,d_call,cdr3_nt,cdr3_aa
NA,TRBV7-2,TRBJ1-3,NA,TGTGCCAGCAGCACTAACCAGGGGTCTGGAAACACCATATATTTT,CASSTNQGSGNTIYF
NA,TRBV5-1,TRBJ2-7,NA,TGCGCCAGCAGCTTTGGGCCCGACTACGAGCAGTACTTC,CASSFGPDYEQYF
NA,TRBV13,TRBJ1-6,NA,TGTGCCAGCAGCGTGGACAAAGAAGAATATAATTCACCCCTCCACTTT,CASSVDKEEYNSPLHF
NA,TRBV5-4,TRBJ1-5,NA,TGTGCCAGCAGCTACCAGGATCAGCCCCAGCATTTT,CASSYQDQPQHF
NA,TRBV10-1,TRBJ1-5,NA,TGCGCCAGCACAATATACCGGGACTTAGACAATCAGCCCCAGCATTTT,CASTIYRDLDNQPQHF
NA,TRBV19,TRBJ1-2,NA,TGTGCCAGTACCCCTACAGGGAGCTATGGCTACACCTTC,CASTPTGSYGYTF
NA,TRBV27,TRBJ1-5,TRBD1,TGTGCCAGCAGTTCCACGGCCAGGGGGTTAAATAGCAATCAGCCCCAGCATTTT,CASSSTARGLNSNQPQHF
NA,TRBV2,TRBJ2-1,NA,TGTGCCAGCAGGGGGGCCAACAATGAGCAGTTCTTC,CASRGANNEQFF
NA,TRBV7-2,TRBJ1-2,NA,TGTGCCAGCAGCTTAGCTCAGATTACCTATGGCTACACCTTC,CASSLAQITYGYTF
NA,TRBV2,TRBJ1-1,NA,TGTGCCAGCAGTTTATTCGACAGGAACACTGAAGCTTTCTTT,CASSLFDRNTEAFF
NA,TRBV12-5,TRBJ2-2,NA,TGTGCTAGTGCCCCCCCAGCCGGGGAGCTGTTTTTT,CASAPPAGELFF
NA,TRBV29-1,TRBJ2-1,TRBD2,TGCAGCGTGAGGACTAGCGGGGGGGCGGGATACAATGAGCAGTTCTTC,CSVRTSGGAGYNEQFF
NA,TRBV30,TRBJ1-6,TRBD1,TGTGCCTGGGCCCCCGGGACAGATAATTCACCCCTCCACTTT,CAWAPGTDNSPLHF
few,TRBV4-1,TRBJ1-5,NA,TGCGCCAGCAGCCAAGCGCCAAGACGGGGCGGGGGTCAGCCCCAGCATTTT,CASSQAPRRGGGQPQHF
NA,TRBV7-3,TRBJ2-7,TRBD1,TGTGCCAGCAGCGCTACAGGGGAGAGCCTCGATCAGTACTTC,CASSATGESLDQYF
NA,TRBV7-3,TRBJ2-1,TRBD2,TGTGCCAGCAGCTTACTAGCGGGGGGGGATGAGCAGTTCTTC,CASSLLAGGDEQFF
NA,TRBV10-3,TRBJ2-4,NA,TGTGCCATCAGTGACGGGACATGGGGAGGGGAGAACATTCAGTACTTC,CAISDGTWGGENIQYF
NA,TRBV7-8,TRBJ1-4,NA,TGTGCCAGCAGCTTAGCGGTTGCGGGGGGAAAACTGTTTTTT,CASSLAVAGGKLFF
NA,TRBV9,TRBJ1-4,TRBD1,TGTGCCAGCAGCCCCGAACAGGGGTATTGGGAAAAACTGTTTTTT,CASSPEQGYWEKLFF
NA,TRBV7-9,TRBJ2-2,NA,TGTGCCAGCAGCCCGACTAGGGTCCCCGGGGAGCTGTTTTTT,CASSPTRVPGELFF
NA,TRBV6-5,TRBJ1-2,NA,TGTGCCAGCACCAAACAACAGGGAATTAACTATGGCTACACCTTC,CASTKQQGINYGYTF
NA,TRBV7-9,TRBJ1-2,NA,TGTGCCAGCAGCTTAGGTCAGGTAGATGGCTACACCTTC,CASSLGQVDGYTF
NA,TRBV5-1,TRBJ2-1,TRBD2,TGCGCCAGCAGCACCCGGGGGGGGGCGTGGGGTGAGCAGTTCTTC,CASSTRGGAWGEQFF
NA,TRBV5-6,TRBJ1-1,NA,TGTGCCAGCAGCCGCCGACAGTGGAACACTGAAGCTTTCTTT,CASSRRQWNTEAFF
NA,TRBV6-1,TRBJ2-3,TRBD2,TGTGCCAGCAGTGAAAGGGTGTACAGCGGGGGCGGGGATACGCAGTATTTT,CASSERVYSGGGDTQYF
NA,TRBV7-8,TRBJ2-3,NA,TGTGCCAGCAGCTTAGTTGGGGACAAGGTCACAGATACGCAGTATTTT,CASSLVGDKVTDTQYF
NA,TRBV2,TRBJ2-1,NA,TGTGCCAGCAGTGGACAGGCCCCCTACAATGAGCAGTTCTTC,CASSGQAPYNEQFF
NA,TRBV2,TRBJ2-2,NA,TGTGCCAGCAGTGAAGCGAGGGGGGGGGAGCTGTTTTTT,CASSEARGGELFF
NA,TRBV2,TRBJ1-1,NA,TGTGCCAGCAGGGGCCAACAGGGCACTGAAGCTTTCTTT,CASRGQQGTEAFF
NA,TRBV27,TRBJ2-7,NA,TGTGCCAGCAGTTTAGGGGCAAGCAGCGAGCAGTACTTC,CASSLGASSEQYF
NA,TRBV15,TRBJ2-3,TRBD1,TGTGCCACCAGCAGAGGGACAGGGGGCGCGGGCTTCTTTGATACGCAGTATTTT,CATSRGTGGAGFFDTQYF
NA,TRBV27,TRBJ1-6,NA,TGTGCCAGCAGTTCGGGGGGGGCAGGGAATTCACCCCTCCACTTT,CASSSGGAGNSPLHF
NA,TRBV19,TRBJ2-3,NA,TGTGCCAGTGGCCGGGGGGCCCCAGATACGCAGTATTTT,CASGRGAPDTQYF
few,TRBV4-3,TRBJ2-2,TRBD1,TGCGCCAGCAGCCTCGACAGGGGGGACACCGGGGAGCTGTTTTTT,CASSLDRGDTGELFF
NA,TRBV27,TRBJ2-7,NA,TGTGCCAGCAGTTTAAGCTTCGGGTACGAGCAGTACTTC,CASSLSFGYEQYF
NA,TRBV7-6,TRBJ1-1,TRBD1,TGTGCCAGCAGCCCCCAGGGGGTTGCAGACACTGAAGCTTTCTTT,CASSPQGVADTEAFF
NA,TRBV2,TRBJ2-1,NA,TGTGCCAGCAGCGAAGGTAGGCGGACACAATCCTCCTACAATGAGCAGTTCTTC,CASSEGRRTQSSYNEQFF
few,TRBV11-2,TRBJ1-1,TRBD1,TGTGCCAGCAGCCTAAGACAGGGGCGAGAAGCTTTCTTT,CASSLRQGREAFF